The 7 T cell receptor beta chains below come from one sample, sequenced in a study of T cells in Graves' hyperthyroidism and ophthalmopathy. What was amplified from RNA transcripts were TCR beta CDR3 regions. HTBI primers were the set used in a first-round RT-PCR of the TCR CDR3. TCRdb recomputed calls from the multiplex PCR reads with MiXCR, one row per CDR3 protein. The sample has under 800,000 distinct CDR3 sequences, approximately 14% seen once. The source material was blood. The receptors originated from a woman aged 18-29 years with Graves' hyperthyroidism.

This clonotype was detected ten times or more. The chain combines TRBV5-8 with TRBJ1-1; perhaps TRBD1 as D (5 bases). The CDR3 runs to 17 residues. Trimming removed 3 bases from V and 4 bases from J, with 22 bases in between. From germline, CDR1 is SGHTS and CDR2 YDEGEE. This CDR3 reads CASSWTNTGWESTEAFF. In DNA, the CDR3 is TGTGCCAGCAGCTGGACTAACACAGGTTGGGAAAGCACTGAAGCTTTCTTT.

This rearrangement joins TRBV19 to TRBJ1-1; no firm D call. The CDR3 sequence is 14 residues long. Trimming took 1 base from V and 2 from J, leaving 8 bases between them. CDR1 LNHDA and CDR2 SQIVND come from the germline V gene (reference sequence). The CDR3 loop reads CASSIVAGNTEAFF. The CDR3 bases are TGTGCCAGTAGTATAGTAGCAGGAAACACTGAAGCTTTCTTT. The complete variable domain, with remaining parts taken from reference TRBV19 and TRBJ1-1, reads DGGITQSPKYLFRKEGQNVTLSCEQNLNHDAMYWYRQDPGQGLRLIYYSQIVNDFQKGDIAEGYSVSREKKESFPLTVTSAQKNPTAFYLCASSIVAGNTEAFFGQGTRLTVV.

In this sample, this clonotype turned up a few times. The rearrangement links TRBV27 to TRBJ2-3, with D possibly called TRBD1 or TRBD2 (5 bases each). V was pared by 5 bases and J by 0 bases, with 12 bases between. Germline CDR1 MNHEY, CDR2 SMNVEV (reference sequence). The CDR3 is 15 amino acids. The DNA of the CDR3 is TGTGCCAGCAGTACCCGGGGCAAGAGCACAGATACGCAGTATTTT. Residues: CASSTRGKSTDTQYF.

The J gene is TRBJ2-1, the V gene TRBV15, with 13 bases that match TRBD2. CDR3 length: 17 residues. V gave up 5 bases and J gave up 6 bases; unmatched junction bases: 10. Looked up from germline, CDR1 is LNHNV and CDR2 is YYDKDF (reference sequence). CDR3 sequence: CATSSRWTSGSRNEQFF. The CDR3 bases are TGTGCCACCAGCTCCCGGTGGACTAGCGGGAGTCGCAATGAGCAGTTCTTC.

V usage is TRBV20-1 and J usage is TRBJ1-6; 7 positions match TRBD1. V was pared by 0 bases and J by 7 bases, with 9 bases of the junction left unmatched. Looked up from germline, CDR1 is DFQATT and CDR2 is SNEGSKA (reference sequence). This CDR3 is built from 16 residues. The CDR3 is CSARDPGQATNSPLHF. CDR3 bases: TGCAGTGCTAGAGACCCCGGACAGGCCACCAATTCACCCCTCCACTTT.

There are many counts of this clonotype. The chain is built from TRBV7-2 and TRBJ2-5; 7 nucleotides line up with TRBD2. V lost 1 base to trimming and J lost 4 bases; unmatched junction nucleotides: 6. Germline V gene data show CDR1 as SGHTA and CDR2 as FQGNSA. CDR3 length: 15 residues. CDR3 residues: CASSLGGRNPETQYF. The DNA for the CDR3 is TGTGCCAGCAGCTTAGGCGGGAGAAACCCAGAGACCCAGTACTTC.

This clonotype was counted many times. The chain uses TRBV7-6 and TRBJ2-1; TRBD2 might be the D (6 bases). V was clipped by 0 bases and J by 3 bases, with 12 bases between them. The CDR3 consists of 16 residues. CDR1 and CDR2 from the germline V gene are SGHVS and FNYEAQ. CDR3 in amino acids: CASSLALWTNYNEQFF. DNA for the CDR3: TGTGCCAGCAGCTTAGCGCTTTGGACTAACTACAATGAGCAGTTCTTC.